These 18 T cell receptor beta chains were sequenced from one sample in a study of cytomegalovirus exposure and HLA in healthy donors. Primers included in the PCR were 60 Vbeta and 13 Jbeta primers. Generated by immunoSEQ multiplex PCR, the TCRdb table keeps only in-frame clones and is missing some. The sample holds around 95,000 clones, over 80% seen once. Sequencing used PBMCs. All receptors derive from a female donor in good health and CMV-seropositive.

The CDR3 loop is CASSEEGHYEQFF. The CDR3 region has the DNA TGTGCCAGCAGTGAAGAGGGACACTATGAGCAGTTCTTC. This chain uses TRBV25-1 with TRBJ2-1, with D maybe TRBD1 (6 bases). The CDR3 spans 13 residues. From germline, CDR1 is MGHDK and CDR2 SYGVNS. Trimming left V 2 bases short and J 8 bases short, with 10 bases between.

The chain joins TRBV10-3 to TRBJ2-3; D is perhaps TRBD2 (5 bases). The germline V gene encodes CDR1 ENHRY and CDR2 SYGVKD. Between the trimmed V and J ends, which lost 3 bases and 5 bases, there was a span of 12 bases. The CDR3 runs 14 residues. CDR3 in DNA: TGTGCCATCAGTGACCCCGGAGGAGGAGATACGCAGTATTTT. This encodes CAISDPGGGDTQYF.

This clone was recorded only once. The chain combines TRBV15 with TRBJ1-5; D gene uncertain. Germline lookup yields CDR1 LNHNV and CDR2 YYDKDF (reference sequence). The CDR3 runs to 12 residues. The V end was cut by 5 bases, the J end by 8 bases, with 10 bases between. The CDR3, as DNA: TGTGCCACCAGCGGTGAGGCTGAGCCCCAGCATTTT. Translating gives CATSGEAEPQHF.

The V and J genes are TRBV4-1 and TRBJ2-7; 8 bases agree with TRBD2. J gave up 0 bases and V 0 bases, and 13 bases lay outside the gene matches. CDR1 is MGHRA and CDR2 is YSYEKL in the germline V gene. CDR3 length: 19 amino acids. CDR3 residues: CASSQDFSGVVSNSYEQYF. The CDR3 coding sequence is TGCGCCAGCAGCCAAGATTTTAGCGGGGTGGTTTCTAACTCCTACGAGCAGTACTTC.

Details on this clone: Other DNA variants within this sample encode the same CDR3. The chain couples TRBV6-5 to TRBJ1-1; D gene uncertain. The germline CDR1 and CDR2 sequences are MNHEY and SVGAGI. Trimming stripped 2 bases from V and 0 bases from J, with 7 bases between. The CDR3 has 14 amino acids. In DNA, the CDR3 is TGTGCCAGCAGTTACAGCCAAATGAACACTGAAGCTTTCTTT. Translation: CASSYSQMNTEAFF.

V gene TRBV6-6 combines with J gene TRBJ2-5, with D perhaps matching TRBD1 (5 bases). The J call may be incorrect, as the DNA end agrees better with TRBJ2-7. Germline lookup yields CDR1 MNHNY and CDR2 SVGAGI (reference sequence). The CDR3 loop spans 15 amino acids. CDR3 nucleotide sequence: TGTGCCAGCAGTTACACCCCCCAGGGCTCCTACGAGCAGTACTTC. Amino acid sequence: CASSYTPQGSYEQYF.

The chain carries TRBV7-9 and TRBJ1-5; TRBD1 matches at 9 bases. The CDR3 consists of 15 residues. Germline-derived CDR1 and CDR2 are SEHNR and FQNEAQ (reference sequence). The V segment lost 5 bases and the J segment 6 bases; nucleotides outside the gene matches: 8. In nucleotides, the CDR3 is TGTGCCAGCAGCGCACAGGGGGCGGCAGGTCAGCCCCAGCATTTT. This translates into CASSAQGAAGQPQHF.

The chain employs TRBV9 and TRBJ2-7; TRBD2 agrees at 10 bases. Germline-derived CDR1 and CDR2 are SGDLS and YYNGEE. The ends lost 0 bases at V and 2 bases at J; junction bases unmatched: 2. The CDR3 is made up of 15 amino acids. CDR3 DNA sequence: TGTGCCAGCAGCGTAGGGACTAGCGGTACCTACGAGCAGTACTTC. As protein: CASSVGTSGTYEQYF.

The chain couples TRBV5-6 to TRBJ1-1; unclear D gene. This CDR3 is built from 15 residues. Trimming left V 0 bases short and J 1 base short, with 10 bases between. The germline CDR1 and CDR2 sequences are SGHDT and YYEEEE. Written as DNA, the CDR3 is TGTGCCAGCAGCTTGGTGGCGGGGTCGAACACTGAAGCTTTCTTT. Translating it yields CASSLVAGSNTEAFF.

Comment on this clone: The identical CDR3 is also encoded by other nucleotide sequences in the sample. The rearrangement joins TRBV29-1 to TRBJ1-1; 8 positions match TRBD1. This CDR3 comprises 12 residues. Germline-derived CDR1 and CDR2 are SQVTM and ANQGSEA. V shed 6 bases, J shed 2 bases, and the junction held 2 bases outside the gene matches. CDR3 region: CSVGQGNTEAFF. The CDR3 DNA sequence: TGCAGCGTCGGACAGGGAAACACTGAAGCTTTCTTT.

The chain joins TRBV29-1 to TRBJ1-4; D gene ambiguous. The CDR3 sequence is 12 residues long. The germline CDR1 and CDR2 sequences are SQVTM and ANQGSEA. The V and J ends lost 5 bases and 6 bases respectively, with 10 bases between them. CDR3: CSVSGGDEKLFF. The CDR3, as DNA: TGCAGCGTTAGCGGTGGGGATGAAAAACTGTTTTTT.

In nucleotides, the CDR3 is TGCGCCAGCAGCCCGACAGGATCTGGCAATCAGCCCCAGCATTTT. This encodes CASSPTGSGNQPQHF. V and J are TRBV5-1 and TRBJ1-5; possibly TRBD1 for D (6 bases). V lost 4 bases and J lost 2, with 13 bases in between. Germline CDR1 is SGHRS and CDR2 is YFSETQ. This CDR3 has 15 amino acids.

The rearrangement links TRBV18 to TRBJ1-4, with D maybe TRBD1 (6 bases). Germline V gene lookup returns CDR1 KGHSH and CDR2 LQKENI. V was trimmed by 5 bases and J by 8 bases, leaving 15 bases between them. The CDR3 totals 14 residues. Here the CDR3 reads CASSGRGAREKLFF. The CDR3 DNA follows: TGTGCCAGCTCAGGCCGGGGGGCGCGCGAAAAACTGTTTTTT.

The chain combines TRBV6-1 with TRBJ2-4; 7 bases map to TRBD2. Trimming cost V 4 bases and J 6 bases; bases outside gene matches: 18. The CDR3 sequence is 18 residues long. The germline gives CDR1 MNHNS, CDR2 SASEGT. CDR3 sequence reads: CASSVSSRGGSSLNIQYF. CDR3 DNA: TGTGCCAGCAGTGTTTCCTCGAGGGGCGGGAGTTCCCTAAACATTCAGTACTTC.

A note on this clone: Other nucleotide sequences from this sample produce the same CDR3. The J gene is TRBJ2-7, the V gene TRBV7-9; possible D gene TRBD1, 5 bases. V was cut by 5 bases and J by 4 bases, with 6 bases left in between. This CDR3 is 11 amino acids long. Germline CDR1 is SEHNR and CDR2 is FQNEAQ (reference sequence). Here the CDR3 reads CASSPGYEQYF. The CDR3 nucleotides are TGTGCCAGCAGCCCAGGGTACGAGCAGTACTTC.

In this sample, this clone turned up once. The rearrangement joins TRBV2 to TRBJ2-7; D is perhaps TRBD2 (6 bases). Trimming removed 8 bases from V and 5 bases from J, with 13 bases in between. From germline, CDR1 is SNHLY and CDR2 FYNNEI. This CDR3 contains 12 residues. As DNA, the CDR3 is TGTGCCAGCGTCGACGGGAGCCACGAGCAGTACTTC. This gives the protein CASVDGSHEQYF.

The chain recombines TRBV30 with TRBJ2-7, with D possibly TRBD1 on 6 matching bases. The CDR3 runs to 12 residues. V was clipped by 2 bases and J by 3 bases, with 8 bases between them. Germline lookup yields CDR1 GTSNPN and CDR2 SVGIG (reference sequence). This CDR3 reads CAWSRTVYEQYF. CDR3 coding DNA: TGTGCCTGGAGTCGGACAGTCTACGAGCAGTACTTC.

This chain links TRBV7-9 with TRBJ1-4; 8 bases fit TRBD1. The V and J ends lost 5 bases and 0 bases, in that order; junction bases with no gene match: 5. The CDR3 extends over 16 amino acids. Germline V gene data show CDR1 as SEHNR and CDR2 as FQNEAQ (reference sequence). The DNA of the CDR3 is TGTGCCAGCAGCCCGGGACAGGCTGCAACTAATGAAAAACTGTTTTTT. This gives the protein CASSPGQAATNEKLFF.